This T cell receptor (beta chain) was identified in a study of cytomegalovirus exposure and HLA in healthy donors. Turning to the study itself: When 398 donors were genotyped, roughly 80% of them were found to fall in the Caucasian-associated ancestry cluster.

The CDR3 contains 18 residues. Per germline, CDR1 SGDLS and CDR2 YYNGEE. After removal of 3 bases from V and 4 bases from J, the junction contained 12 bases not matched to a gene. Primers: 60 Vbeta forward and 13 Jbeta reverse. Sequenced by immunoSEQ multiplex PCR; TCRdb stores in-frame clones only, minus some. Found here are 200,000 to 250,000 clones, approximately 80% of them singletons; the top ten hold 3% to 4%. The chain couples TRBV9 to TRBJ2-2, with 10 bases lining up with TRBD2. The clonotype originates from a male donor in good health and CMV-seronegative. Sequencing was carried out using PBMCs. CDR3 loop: CASSDPLLAGEGTGELFF. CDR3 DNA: TGTGCCAGCAGCGACCCCCTCCTAGCGGGAGAGGGCACCGGGGAGCTGTTTTTT.